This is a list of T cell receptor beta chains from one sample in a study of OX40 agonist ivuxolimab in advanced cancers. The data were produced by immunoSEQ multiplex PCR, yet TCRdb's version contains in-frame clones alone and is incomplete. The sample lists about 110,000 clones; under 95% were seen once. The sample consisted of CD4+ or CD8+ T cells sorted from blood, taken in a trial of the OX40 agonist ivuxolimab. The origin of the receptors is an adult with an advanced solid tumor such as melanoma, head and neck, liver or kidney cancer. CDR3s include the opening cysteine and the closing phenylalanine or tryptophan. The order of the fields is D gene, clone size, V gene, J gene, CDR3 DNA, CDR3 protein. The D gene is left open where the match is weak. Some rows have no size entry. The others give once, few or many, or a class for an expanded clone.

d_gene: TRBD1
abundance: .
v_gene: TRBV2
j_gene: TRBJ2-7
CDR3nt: TGTGCCAGCAGCCGGGACAGGGTCTACGAGCAGTACTTC
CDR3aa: CASSRDRVYEQYF

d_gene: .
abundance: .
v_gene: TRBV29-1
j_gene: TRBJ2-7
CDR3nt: TGCAGCGTTCGAGGTTCCTACGAGCAGTACTTC
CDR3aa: CSVRGSYEQYF

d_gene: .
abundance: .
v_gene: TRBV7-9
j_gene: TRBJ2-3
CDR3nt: TGTGCCAGCAGCTTAGACGCGGGCACAGATACGCAGTATTTT
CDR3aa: CASSLDAGTDTQYF

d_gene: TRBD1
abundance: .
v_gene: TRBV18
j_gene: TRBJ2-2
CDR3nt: TGTGCCAGCTCACCACCGGACAGGGGGCATTTCACCGGGGAGCTGTTTTTT
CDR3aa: CASSPPDRGHFTGELFF

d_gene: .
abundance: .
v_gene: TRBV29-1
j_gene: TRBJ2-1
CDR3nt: TGCAGCGTTGAAGAGGCGACAGAGGAGCAGTTCTTC
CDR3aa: CSVEEATEEQFF

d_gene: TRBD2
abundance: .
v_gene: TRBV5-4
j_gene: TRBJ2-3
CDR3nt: TGTGCCAGCAGAACTAGCGGGGGGCCTAGCACAGATACGCAGTATTTT
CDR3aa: CASRTSGGPSTDTQYF

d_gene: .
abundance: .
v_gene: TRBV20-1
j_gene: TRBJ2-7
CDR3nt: TGCAGCGCCCTCTTCTACGAGCAGTACTTC
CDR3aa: CSALFYEQYF

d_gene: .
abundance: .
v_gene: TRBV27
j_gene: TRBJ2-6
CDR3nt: TGTGCCAGCAGTCCATACCGGACACTTACTGGGGCCAACGTCCTGACTTTC
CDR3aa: CASSPYRTLTGANVLTF

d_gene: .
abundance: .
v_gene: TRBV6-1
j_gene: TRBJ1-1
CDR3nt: TGTGCCAGCAGTTCCCCCCCGGATGGGGCGGGTGAAGCTTTCTTT
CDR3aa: CASSSPPDGAGEAFF

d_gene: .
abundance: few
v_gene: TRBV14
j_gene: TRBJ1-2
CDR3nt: TGTGCCAGCAGTCGTTCGTGGGAAGCGACCTCCTTC
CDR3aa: CASSRSWEATSF

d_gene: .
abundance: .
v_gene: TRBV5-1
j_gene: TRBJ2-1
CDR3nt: TGCGCCAGCAGCCCGACGCCTACCGGGACCCGCGGCGGGGATGAGCAGTTCTTC
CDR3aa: CASSPTPTGTRGGDEQFF

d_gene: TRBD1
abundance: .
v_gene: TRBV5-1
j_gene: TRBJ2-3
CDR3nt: TGCACCAGCAGCACCGGACAGGACACAGATACGCAGTATTTT
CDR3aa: CTSSTGQDTDTQYF

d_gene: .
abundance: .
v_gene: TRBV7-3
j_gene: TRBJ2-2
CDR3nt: TGTGCCAGCAGCTTAGGCAGGGGCAACACCGGGGAGCTGTTTTTT
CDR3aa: CASSLGRGNTGELFF

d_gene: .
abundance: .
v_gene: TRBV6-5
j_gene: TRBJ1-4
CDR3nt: TGTGCCAGCAGTTACTCAGGCCTTGAAAAACTGTTTTTT
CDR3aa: CASSYSGLEKLFF

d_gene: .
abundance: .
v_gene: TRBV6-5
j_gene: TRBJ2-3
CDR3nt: TGTGCCAGCAGGGGACCCGGAGATACGCAGTATTTT
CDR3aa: CASRGPGDTQYF

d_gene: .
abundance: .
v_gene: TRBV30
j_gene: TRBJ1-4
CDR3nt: TGTGCCTGGAGTGCCGGGGCAAGCGTGAATGAAAAACTGTTTTTT
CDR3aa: CAWSAGASVNEKLFF

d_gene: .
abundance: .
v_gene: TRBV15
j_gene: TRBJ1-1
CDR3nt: TGTGCCACCAGCGGGACGGACACTGAAGCTTTCTTT
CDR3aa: CATSGTDTEAFF

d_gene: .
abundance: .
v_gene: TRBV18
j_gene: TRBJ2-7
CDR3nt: TGTGCCAGCTCACCCCGAATAAGGACGGAGGGCGACTACGAGCAGTACTTC
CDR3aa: CASSPRIRTEGDYEQYF

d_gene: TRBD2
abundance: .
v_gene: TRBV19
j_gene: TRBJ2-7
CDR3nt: TGTGCCACGTGGAGCGGGGGGAGCTCCTACGAGCAGTACTTC
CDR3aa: CATWSGGSSYEQYF

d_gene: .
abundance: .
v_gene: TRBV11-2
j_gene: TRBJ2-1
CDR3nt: TGTGCCAGCAGCTTAGGGGGGAGCTCCTACAATGAGCAGTTCTTC
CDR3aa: CASSLGGSSYNEQFF

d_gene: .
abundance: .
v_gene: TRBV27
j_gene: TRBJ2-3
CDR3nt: TGTGCCAGCAGTTTAGAGGCAGGGAAAGCAGATACGCAGTATTTT
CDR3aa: CASSLEAGKADTQYF

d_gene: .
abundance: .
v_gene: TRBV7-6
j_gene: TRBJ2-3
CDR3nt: TGTGCCAGCAGTACTAGCACAGATACGCAGTATTTT
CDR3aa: CASSTSTDTQYF

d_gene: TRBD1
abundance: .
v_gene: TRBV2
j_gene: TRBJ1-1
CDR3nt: TGTGCCAGACAGGGGGCTTTAAGATTTATGAACACTGAAGCTTTCTTT
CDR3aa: CARQGALRFMNTEAFF

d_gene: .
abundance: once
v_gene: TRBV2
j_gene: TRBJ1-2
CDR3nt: TGTGCCAGCAAGGTGGACCAATTGAATGGCTACACCTTC
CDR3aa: CASKVDQLNGYTF

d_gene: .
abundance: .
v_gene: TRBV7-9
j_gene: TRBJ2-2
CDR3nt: TGTGCCAGCAGCTGGTTAGGGGGTGACACCGGGGAGCTGTTTTTT
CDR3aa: CASSWLGGDTGELFF

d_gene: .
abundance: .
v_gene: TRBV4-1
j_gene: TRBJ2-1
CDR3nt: TGCGCCAGCAGCCAGGCAGCCGGGCCCCTAGGGAATGAGCAGTTCTTC
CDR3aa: CASSQAAGPLGNEQFF

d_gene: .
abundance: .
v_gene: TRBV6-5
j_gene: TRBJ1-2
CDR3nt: TGTGCCAGCAAGGCTTCCTTGGGGGGCTACACCTTC
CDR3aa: CASKASLGGYTF

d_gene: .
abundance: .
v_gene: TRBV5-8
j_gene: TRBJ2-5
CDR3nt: TGTGCCAGCAGCTTGCTAGGTTGGGGGCAAGAGACCCAGTACTTC
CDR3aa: CASSLLGWGQETQYF

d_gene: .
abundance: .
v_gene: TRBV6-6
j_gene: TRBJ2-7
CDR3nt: TGTGCCAGCAGTTACCCTGACGGACAATACCCCTACGAGCAGTACTTC
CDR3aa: CASSYPDGQYPYEQYF

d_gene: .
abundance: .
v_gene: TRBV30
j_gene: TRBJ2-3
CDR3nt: TGTGCCTGGAGTGTACCCGGGGGCGCCAGTACAGATACGCAGTATTTT
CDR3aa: CAWSVPGGASTDTQYF

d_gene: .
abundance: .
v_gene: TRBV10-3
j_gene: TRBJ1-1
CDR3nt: TGTGCCATCAGTGAGTCCCCATTATCGGACGGGTACACTGAAGCTTTCTTT
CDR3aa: CAISESPLSDGYTEAFF

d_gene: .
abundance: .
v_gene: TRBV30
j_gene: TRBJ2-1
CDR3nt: TGTGCCTGGAGTGCGACCGGGGCAGGGGCGTCCTACAATGAGCAGTTCTTC
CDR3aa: CAWSATGAGASYNEQFF

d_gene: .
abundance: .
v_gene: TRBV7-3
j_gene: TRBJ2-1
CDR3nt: TGTGCCAGCAGCTTAACCACGTCTCCCGGGGAGAATGAGCAGTTCTTC
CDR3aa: CASSLTTSPGENEQFF

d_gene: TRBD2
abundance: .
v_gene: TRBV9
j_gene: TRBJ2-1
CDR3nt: TGTGCCAGCAGACCAAAAGGGACTAGCGGGAGCGATGAGCAGTTCTTC
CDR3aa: CASRPKGTSGSDEQFF

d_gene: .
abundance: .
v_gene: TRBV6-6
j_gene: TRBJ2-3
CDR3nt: TGTGCCAGCAGTCGTGCCCCTCCGGGGCCAGATACGCAGTATTTT
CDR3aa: CASSRAPPGPDTQYF

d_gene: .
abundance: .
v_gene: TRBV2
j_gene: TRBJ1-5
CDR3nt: TGTGCCAGCAGCCAGCCACCGGCCGGGAATCAGCCCCAGCATTTT
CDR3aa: CASSQPPAGNQPQHF

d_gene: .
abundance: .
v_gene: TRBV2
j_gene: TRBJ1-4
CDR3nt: TGTGCCAGCAGCGGTGGAGGGTGGGGAACTAATGAAAAACTGTTTTTT
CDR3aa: CASSGGGWGTNEKLFF

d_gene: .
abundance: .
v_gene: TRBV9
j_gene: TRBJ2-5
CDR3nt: TGTGCCAGCAGCGACGGACCTTTCGGGGAGACCCAGTACTTC
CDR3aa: CASSDGPFGETQYF

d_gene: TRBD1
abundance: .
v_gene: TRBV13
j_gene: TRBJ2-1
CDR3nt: TGTGCCAGCAGCACCATGACAGGGGCGCCGGTCACTGAGCAGTTCTTC
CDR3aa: CASSTMTGAPVTEQFF

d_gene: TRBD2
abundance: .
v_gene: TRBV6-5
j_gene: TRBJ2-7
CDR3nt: TGTGCCAGCAGCCGTGATGGAGCGGGAGTGGCCGAGCAGTACTTC
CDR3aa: CASSRDGAGVAEQYF

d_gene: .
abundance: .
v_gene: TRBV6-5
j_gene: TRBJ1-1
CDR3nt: TGTGCCAGCAGTTACCACCCTACCCGGGGGACTGAAGCTTTCTTT
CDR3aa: CASSYHPTRGTEAFF

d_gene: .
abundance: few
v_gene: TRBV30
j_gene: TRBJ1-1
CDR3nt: TGTGCCTGGACGTCTGAGAGGGGGAGGGCTTTCTTT
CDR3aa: CAWTSERGRAFF

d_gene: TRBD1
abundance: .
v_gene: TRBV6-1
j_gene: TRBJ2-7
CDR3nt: TGTGCCAGCAGTGCAGTGACAGGGGCAGACTACGAGCAGTACTTC
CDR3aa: CASSAVTGADYEQYF

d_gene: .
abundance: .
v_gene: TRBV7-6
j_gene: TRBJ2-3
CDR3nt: TGTGCCAGCAGCTTAGGGGCAGGTCAGGTTGCAGATACGCAGTATTTT
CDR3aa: CASSLGAGQVADTQYF

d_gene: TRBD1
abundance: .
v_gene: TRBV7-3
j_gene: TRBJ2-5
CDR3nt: TGTGCCAGCAGCTCGGGACAGCCAGGAGAGACCCAGTACTTC
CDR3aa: CASSSGQPGETQYF

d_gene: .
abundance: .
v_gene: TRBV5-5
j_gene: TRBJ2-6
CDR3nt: TGTGCCAGCAGCGGTACGACAGTCCTGACTTCTGGGGCCAACGTCCTGACTTTC
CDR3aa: CASSGTTVLTSGANVLTF

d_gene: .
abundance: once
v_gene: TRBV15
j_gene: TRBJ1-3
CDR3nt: TGTGCCACCAGCAGAGCGGGCTCTGGAAACACCATATATTTT
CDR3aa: CATSRAGSGNTIYF

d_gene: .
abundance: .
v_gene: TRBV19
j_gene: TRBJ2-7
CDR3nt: TGTGCCAGTAGTAGCCCCTTTAACTCACCCTACGAGCAGTACTTC
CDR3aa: CASSSPFNSPYEQYF